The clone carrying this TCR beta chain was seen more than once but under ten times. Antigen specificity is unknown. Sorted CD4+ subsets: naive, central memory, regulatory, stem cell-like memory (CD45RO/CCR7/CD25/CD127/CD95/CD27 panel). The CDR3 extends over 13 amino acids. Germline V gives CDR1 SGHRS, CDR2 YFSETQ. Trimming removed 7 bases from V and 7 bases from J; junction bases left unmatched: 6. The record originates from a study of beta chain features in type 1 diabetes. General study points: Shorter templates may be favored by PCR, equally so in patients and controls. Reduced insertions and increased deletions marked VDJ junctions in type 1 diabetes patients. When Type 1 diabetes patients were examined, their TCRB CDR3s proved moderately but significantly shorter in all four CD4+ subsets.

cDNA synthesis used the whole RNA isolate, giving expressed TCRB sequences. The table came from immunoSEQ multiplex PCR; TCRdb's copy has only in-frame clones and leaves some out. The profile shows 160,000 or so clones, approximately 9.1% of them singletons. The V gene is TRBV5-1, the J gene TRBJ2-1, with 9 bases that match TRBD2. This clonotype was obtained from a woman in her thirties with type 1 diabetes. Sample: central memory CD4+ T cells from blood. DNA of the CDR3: TGCGCCAGCTTCAGCGGGAGGCAGAATGAGCAGTTCTTC. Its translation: CASFSGRQNEQFF.